Described below is a single TCR beta chain sequence and its context. Trimming shortened V by 5 bases and J by 0 bases, and 11 bases separated the two germline ends. CDR1 SEHNR and CDR2 FQNEAQ come from the germline V gene (reference sequence). The CDR3 has 15 residues. TCRdb re-called the RT-PCR reads with MiXCR, one entry per CDR3 protein. Of almost 700,000 distinct CDR3 sequences listed, 14% are singletons. The chain recombines TRBV7-9 with TRBJ1-3, with D hard to call. The sequence was collected from a female donor in good health, serving as a healthy control. The source material was memory CD4+ T cells from blood. DNA for the CDR3: TGTGCCAGCAGCCCCAAGGCGAGCTCTGGAAACACCATATATTTT. Amino acid sequence: CASSPKASSGNTIYF.